At least ten counts were recorded for the clone carrying this TCR beta chain. The record originates from a study of T cells in Graves' hyperthyroidism and ophthalmopathy. The investigators amplified TCR beta CDR3 regions from RNA transcripts. RT-PCR in the first round (using the HTBI primer set) targeted the TCR CDR3. TCRdb re-called the multiplex PCR reads through MiXCR, storing one row per CDR3 protein. The sample contains hundreds of thousands of distinct CDR3 sequences, around 15% of which appear only once. The germline V gene has CDR1 LGHDT and CDR2 YNNKEL (reference sequence). V lost 3 bases to trimming and J lost 5 bases, with 5 bases between them. The CDR3 loop spans 12 amino acids.

The chain employs TRBV3-1 and TRBJ2-1, with D uncertain. The source material was blood. The sequence derives from a man aged 18 to 29 with Graves' ophthalmopathy. The CDR3 DNA follows: TGTGCCAGCAGCCAGAGCGACAATGAGCAGTTCTTC. The encoded protein is CASSQSDNEQFF.